This T cell receptor (beta chain) appears in the sequencing data of a study of cytomegalovirus exposure and HLA in healthy donors. As for the study in general: A preliminary data release comprised 80 million or so unique TCRs obtained from HLA-typed donors.

General study findings and limits: Sequences of the TCR beta chain were said to predict the HLA-A and HLA-B alleles of most subjects accurately. The investigators catalogued 150 or so TCR beta chains as cytomegalovirus-associated. About 90% or about 30% of the time was how often most TCR beta V segments were productive, according to an earlier analysis.

J was trimmed by 5 bases and V by 6 bases; bases with no gene match: 8. This CDR3 has 14 amino acids. Germline values: CDR1 LNHDA, CDR2 SQIVND (reference sequence). As concerns this clone: The target antigen is unknown.

The PCR made use of 60 Vbeta and 13 Jbeta primers. Generated by immunoSEQ multiplex PCR, the TCRdb table keeps only in-frame clones and is missing some. In the table there are about 200,000 clones, roughly 85% of which are singletons. Sequenced: PBMCs. The chain links TRBV19 to TRBJ2-3, with 7 bases identical to TRBD1. The clonotype originates from a woman aged 25 to 39 in good health and CMV-seropositive. CDR3 nucleotides: TGTGCCAGTAGAACGGCAGGGGGATTAGATACGCAGTATTTT. It is translated as CASRTAGGLDTQYF.